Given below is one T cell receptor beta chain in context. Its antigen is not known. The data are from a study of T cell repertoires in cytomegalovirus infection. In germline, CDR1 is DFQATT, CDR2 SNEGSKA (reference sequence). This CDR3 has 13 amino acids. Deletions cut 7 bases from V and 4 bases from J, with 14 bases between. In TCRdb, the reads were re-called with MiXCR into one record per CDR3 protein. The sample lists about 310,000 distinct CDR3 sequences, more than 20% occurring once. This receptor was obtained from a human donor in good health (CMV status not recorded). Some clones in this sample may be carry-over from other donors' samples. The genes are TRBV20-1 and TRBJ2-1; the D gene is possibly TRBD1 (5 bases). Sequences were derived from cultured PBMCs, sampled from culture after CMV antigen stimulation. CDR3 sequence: CSVPKGQYNEQFF. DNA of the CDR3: TGCAGTGTCCCTAAGGGGCAGTACAATGAGCAGTTCTTC.